A single T cell receptor (beta chain) is shown here with its context. Antigen unknown. The source of the sample is a study of cytomegalovirus exposure and HLA in healthy donors. Regarding the study as a whole: According to a later analysis, most TCR beta chains associated with CMV appeared HLA-restricted. Being productive about 87% or about 30% of the time was typical of most TCR beta V segments in an earlier analysis.

This CDR3 is 14 amino acids long. With V trimmed by 8 bases and J by 3 bases, 8 bases remained unmatched. Germline V CDR1 and CDR2: SGHVS, FQNEAQ. The primer mix had 60 Vbeta and 13 Jbeta primers. Sequencing was performed with immunoSEQ multiplex PCR; in TCRdb, only in-frame clones are kept and a portion is missing. The listing records 60,000 to 70,000 clones. This TCR was sampled from a man aged 30 to 39 in good health and CMV-seropositive. Material for sequencing was PBMCs. The chain employs TRBV7-8 and TRBJ2-3; TRBD2 matches at 7 bases. CDR3 DNA sequence: TGTGCCAGCGACGGGGGGATGATTACAGATACGCAGTATTTT. This gives the protein CASDGGMITDTQYF.